These 29 T cell receptor beta chains were sequenced from one sample in a study of Ad26.COV2.S vaccination and SARS-CoV-2 variants. Here immunoSEQ multiplex PCR was the method, and the copy in TCRdb shows in-frame clones only, minus some. The repertoire holds some 250,000 clones, with around 87% as singletons. The treatment: about 20 received Ad26.COV2.S at low or high dose, single or two shots; 5 received placebo; per-sample allocation not given. Sampling occurred on day 63 after the first vaccine or placebo injection. The input for sequencing was peripheral blood, taken in a trial of Ad26.COV2.S vaccine versus placebo. Receptors originate from a person aged 18-65 years who received the Ad26.COV2.S COVID-19 vaccine or a placebo.

This clone has only a few counts. This chain uses TRBV20-1 with TRBJ2-7; D is undetermined. Germline V CDR1 and CDR2: DFQATT, SNEGSKA (reference sequence). Trimming took 4 bases from V and 5 from J, leaving 9 bases between them. This CDR3 spans 11 amino acids. The CDR3 DNA is TGCAGTGCTAACCATCAGGACGAGCAGTACTTC. This translates into CSANHQDEQYF.

V gene TRBV6-5 combines with J gene TRBJ1-5, with D unresolved. The CDR3 runs 14 residues. The germline V gene has CDR1 MNHEY and CDR2 SVGAGI. Deletions cut 4 bases from V and 3 bases from J, with 10 bases between. Here the CDR3 DNA reads TGTGCCAGCAGTTCCCTAGGGTCCAATCAGCCCCAGCATTTT. It codes for CASSSLGSNQPQHF.

In this sample, this clone turned up many times. This rearrangement joins TRBV5-5 to TRBJ2-7; TRBD2 is a possible D gene (6 bases). V was trimmed by 3 bases and J by 6 bases, leaving 13 bases between them. This CDR3 spans 13 amino acids. In germline, CDR1 is SGHKS, CDR2 YYEKEE (reference sequence). The CDR3 coding sequence is TGTGCCAGCAGCTCCGGGGGATCCCCCGAGCAGTACTTC. Translation: CASSSGGSPEQYF.

In the case of this clone: Other DNA sequences from this sample encode an identical CDR3 as well. V gene TRBV18 combines with J gene TRBJ2-5, with no clear D. The CDR3 extends over 11 amino acids. V was cut by 6 bases and J by 1 base, with 3 bases left in between. Germline V gene lookup returns CDR1 KGHSH and CDR2 LQKENI. CDR3 protein: CASSPQETQYF. In DNA form, the CDR3 reads TGTGCCAGCTCCCCCCAAGAGACCCAGTACTTC. The complete variable domain, with remaining parts taken from reference TRBV18 and TRBJ2-5, reads NAGVMQNPRHLVRRRGQEARLRCSPMKGHSHVYWYRQLPEEGLKFMVYLQKENIIDESGMPKERFSAEFPKEGPSILRIQQVVRGDSAAYFCASSPQETQYFGPGTRLLVL.

This clone was recorded once. The chain is built from TRBV20-1 and TRBJ1-1, with unresolved D. Trimming removed 1 base at V and 5 bases at J, with 5 bases between. This CDR3 spans 11 amino acids. The germline gives CDR1 DFQATT, CDR2 SNEGSKA (reference sequence). The CDR3 is CSARGGTEAFF. The DNA of the CDR3 is TGCAGTGCTAGAGGGGGAACTGAAGCTTTCTTT.

The V and J genes are TRBV7-2 and TRBJ2-1; 13 bases agree with TRBD2. This CDR3 spans 17 amino acids. Unmatched junction bases numbered 15, after V lost 7 bases and J lost 9 bases. Germline V CDR1 and CDR2: SGHTA, FQGNSA. The CDR3 sequence is CASNRGTSGRAGGEQFF. In nucleotides, the CDR3 is TGTGCCAGCAACCGGGGTACTAGCGGGAGGGCCGGGGGTGAGCAGTTCTTC.

The chain couples TRBV19 to TRBJ1-4; 8 positions agree with TRBD1. The CDR3 extends over 13 amino acids. V was pared by 9 bases and J by 6 bases, with 6 bases of the junction left unmatched. Germline V gene sequence: CDR1 LNHDA, CDR2 SQIVND (reference sequence). The DNA for the CDR3 is TGTGCCAGCACAAACAGGGGGTATGAAAAACTGTTTTTT. Translation: CASTNRGYEKLFF.

J is TRBJ1-5 and V is TRBV23-1, with a weak D call TRBD1 (6 bases). TRBV23-1 belongs to the ORF category, with a function that is uncertain. V lost 6 bases and J 1 base, leaving 13 bases between the germline ends. There are 15 residues in the CDR3. CDR3 in DNA: TGCGCCAGCAGCCGGGGGCTGGGAAGCAATCAGCCCCAGCATTTT. This gives the protein CASSRGLGSNQPQHF.

The chain carries TRBV4-3 and TRBJ2-4; the match to TRBD2 covers 11 bases. V gave up 0 bases and J gave up 0 bases; unmatched junction bases: 13. Germline CDR1 and CDR2: LGHNA and YSLEER. The CDR3 runs 21 residues. CDR3: CASSQDRSLLAGVLAKNIQYF. CDR3 in DNA: TGCGCCAGCAGCCAAGATCGGAGTCTACTAGCGGGAGTACTAGCCAAAAACATTCAGTACTTC.

In this sample, this clone turned up once. V and J are TRBV21-1 and TRBJ1-5. TRBV21-1 is deemed a pseudogene. The CDR3 consists of 17 residues. The CDR3 protein is CASSKVIKDFSNQPQHF. The CDR3, as DNA: TGTGCCAGCAGCAAAGTAATCAAGGACTTTAGCAATCAGCCCCAGCATTTT.

The V and J genes are TRBV5-1 and TRBJ2-7; perhaps TRBD2 as D (5 bases). The CDR3 runs 13 residues. Trimming removed 4 bases at V and 7 bases at J, with 15 bases between. Germline lookup yields CDR1 SGHRS and CDR2 YFSETQ. DNA of the CDR3: TGCGCCAGCAGCCCGGAAAACACGGGAGAGCAGTACTTC. Encoded protein: CASSPENTGEQYF.

V gene TRBV11-3 combines with J gene TRBJ2-7, with D tentatively TRBD1 or TRBD2 (6 bases each). The germline V gene encodes CDR1 SGHNT and CDR2 YENEEA. CDR3 size: 13 residues. The ends were cut back, 1 base at V and 7 bases at J, with 11 bases in the middle. CDR3 loop: CASSLVLGGEQYF. The CDR3 nucleotides are TGTGCCAGCAGCTTAGTTCTAGGGGGGGAGCAGTACTTC. Based on the CDR3 plus reference TRBV11-3 and TRBJ2-7, the full variable domain is EAGVVQSPRYKIIEKKQPVAFWCNPISGHNTLYWYLQNLGQGPELLIRYENEEAVDDSQLPKDRFSAERLKGVDSTLKIQPAELGDSAVYLCASSLVLGGEQYFGPGTRLTVT.

The J gene is TRBJ2-2, the V gene TRBV9; 14 positions agree with TRBD2. CDR1 and CDR2 (germline): SGDLS, YYNGEE. CDR3 length equals 16 residues. Unmatched junction bases numbered 6, after V lost 4 bases and J lost 7 bases. The CDR3 reads CASSLGLAGVSGELFF. CDR3 nucleotides: TGTGCCAGCAGCCTGGGACTAGCGGGAGTTAGCGGGGAGCTGTTTTTT.

This sequence joins TRBV19 and TRBJ1-6; D may be TRBD1 (5 bases). Germline V gene lookup returns CDR1 LNHDA and CDR2 SQIVND (reference sequence). The CDR3 extends over 14 amino acids. Trimming cost V 3 bases and J 9 bases, with 12 bases left between them. The CDR3 region is CASSMDSGGSPLHF. The CDR3 DNA sequence: TGTGCCAGTAGTATGGATTCGGGGGGTTCACCCCTCCACTTT. The entire variable domain, with the rest obtained from reference TRBV19 and TRBJ1-6, is as follows: DGGITQSPKYLFRKEGQNVTLSCEQNLNHDAMYWYRQDPGQGLRLIYYSQIVNDFQKGDIAEGYSVSREKKESFPLTVTSAQKNPTAFYLCASSMDSGGSPLHFGNGTRLTVT.

By its share, this clone is medium-sized. The chain has TRBV6-5 and TRBJ2-7; TRBD1 is a possible D gene (6 bases). Germline CDR1 is MNHEY and CDR2 is SVGAGI. The V end was cut by 0 bases, the J end by 3 bases, with 6 bases between. CDR3 size: 13 residues. CDR3 sequence reads: CASSYSTGYEQYF. The CDR3 coding sequence is TGTGCCAGCAGTTACTCGACAGGCTACGAGCAGTACTTC.

On this clone itself: Other DNA sequences in this sample translate to the same CDR3. The chain employs TRBV19 and TRBJ2-7, with D perhaps matching TRBD2 (6 bases). Trimming cost V 4 bases and J 2 bases, with 12 bases left between them. From germline, CDR1 is LNHDA and CDR2 SQIVND (reference sequence). The CDR3 has 14 residues. CDR3 nucleotides: TGTGCCAGTAGTACGGGGGACCACCCCTACGAGCAGTACTTC. It encodes CASSTGDHPYEQYF.

V gene TRBV7-2 combines with J gene TRBJ2-3; D possibly corresponds to TRBD2 (5 bases). The V gene's germline CDR1 is SGHTA and CDR2 FQGNSA. V was trimmed by 3 bases and J by 0 bases, leaving 19 bases between them. This CDR3 contains 18 residues. The CDR3 reads CASSFYPSAGSSTDTQYF. In DNA, the CDR3 is TGTGCCAGCAGCTTTTATCCCTCGGCGGGCTCTAGCACAGATACGCAGTATTTT.

This clone was seen a handful of times. The chain links TRBV7-9 to TRBJ2-7; 8 nucleotides agree with TRBD1. V shed 1 base and J 0 bases; nucleotides not matched to a gene: 2. The CDR3 length is 15 residues. The germline V gene encodes CDR1 SEHNR and CDR2 FQNEAQ (reference sequence). CDR3 DNA: TGTGCCAGCAGCTTAGGACAGGGGAGCTCCTACGAGCAGTACTTC. Translated, it gives CASSLGQGSSYEQYF. The full variable domain, with the rest looked up from reference TRBV7-9 and TRBJ2-7, is DTGVSQNPRHKITKRGQNVTFRCDPISEHNRLYWYRQTLGQGPEFLTYFQNEAQLEKSRLLSDRFSAERPKGSFSTLEIQRTEQGDSAMYLCASSLGQGSSYEQYFGPGTRLTVT.

V and J are TRBV5-8 and TRBJ2-1; D possibly matches TRBD1 or TRBD2 (7 bases each). The germline V gene has CDR1 SGHTS and CDR2 YDEGEE. The V end lost 7 bases, the J end lost 0 bases, and 17 bases lay between the germline ends. The length of the CDR3 is 16 residues. Written as DNA, the CDR3 is TGTGCCAGCCAGCGGGACAGACTGAGCTCCTACAATGAGCAGTTCTTC. Its translation is CASQRDRLSSYNEQFF.

The chain has TRBV28 and TRBJ1-3; weak D call: TRBD1 (5 bases). From germline, CDR1 is MDHEN and CDR2 SYDVKM. The CDR3 runs to 12 residues. V lost 11 bases to trimming and J lost 2 bases, with 10 bases between them. The CDR3 region has the DNA TGTGCCGGCCAGGGACCTGGAAACACCATATATTTT. Protein product: CAGQGPGNTIYF. Full variable domain (remainder filled in from reference TRBV28 and TRBJ1-3): DVKVTQSSRYLVKRTGEKVFLECVQDMDHENMFWYRQDPGLGLRLIYFSYDVKMKEKGDIPEGYSVSREKKERFSLILESASTNQTSMYLCAGQGPGNTIYFGEGSWLTVV.

This clone was counted a single time. V and J are TRBV7-2 and TRBJ2-2, with a possible D match to TRBD2 (7 bases). Trimming cost V 5 bases and J 1 base, with 20 bases left between them. CDR3 size: 18 residues. The germline gives CDR1 SGHTA, CDR2 FQGNSA. This CDR3 is CASSPSFAGALNTGELFF. CDR3 coding DNA: TGTGCCAGCAGCCCATCGTTTGCGGGGGCCTTGAACACCGGGGAGCTGTTTTTT.

This clone was detected a few times. This chain joins TRBV7-3 and TRBJ1-2; D uncertain. This CDR3 spans 15 amino acids. Between the trimmed V and J ends, which lost 2 bases and 6 bases, there was a span of 16 bases. Germline CDR1 reads SGHTA; CDR2 reads FQGTGA. Here the CDR3 reads CASSLDGQAGNGYTF. The DNA of the CDR3 is TGTGCCAGCAGCTTAGATGGGCAGGCTGGGAATGGCTACACCTTC.

This chain uses TRBV6-5 with TRBJ2-2; D is perhaps TRBD1 (6 bases). CDR1 is MNHEY, CDR2 SVGAGI, per germline. The CDR3 loop spans 13 amino acids. Trimming left V 6 bases short and J 6 bases short, with 11 bases between. CDR3 in DNA: TGTGCCAGCAGCACAGGGATGCCCGGGGAGCTGTTTTTT. Translation gives CASSTGMPGELFF.

This clone was seen once. This chain uses TRBV3-1 (or the pseudogene TRBV3-2) with TRBJ1-5; D gene uncertain. V was cut by 1 base and J by 5 bases, with 9 bases left in between. The V gene's germline CDR1 is LGHDT and CDR2 YNNKEL (reference sequence). There are 14 residues in the CDR3. The CDR3 DNA follows: TGTGCCAGCAGCCAAGGCGTGGGTTATCAGCCCCAGCATTTT. Translating gives CASSQGVGYQPQHF.

The chain has TRBV6-5 and TRBJ2-5; TRBD1 aligns across 8 bases. Germline assignment: CDR1 MNHEY and CDR2 SVGAGI. The CDR3 has 15 amino acids. V lost 7 bases and J lost 3; bases outside the gene matches: 10. CDR3 in amino acids: CASTLVRGREETQYF. CDR3 DNA sequence: TGTGCCAGCACCCTAGTCAGGGGGCGTGAAGAGACCCAGTACTTC.

The V call is TRBV7-2, the J call TRBJ1-5; no clear D gene. Germline CDR1 is SGHTA and CDR2 is FQGNSA. V was clipped by 4 bases and J by 3 bases, with 4 bases between them. The CDR3 is 12 residues long. CDR3 sequence (DNA): TGTGCCAGCAGCTCCAACAATCAGCCCCAGCATTTT. Translation: CASSSNNQPQHF.

This clone has at least ten counts. V and J are TRBV6-2 or TRBV6-3 and TRBJ1-5, with unresolved D. CDR3 length: 15 amino acids. Between the trimmed V and J ends, which lost 5 bases and 5 bases, there was a span of 16 bases. Germline assignment: CDR1 MNHEY and CDR2 SVGEGT. CDR3 amino acids: CASSVSGESYQPQHF. The CDR3, as DNA: TGTGCCAGCAGTGTTAGTGGGGAGAGCTATCAGCCCCAGCATTTT.

This rearrangement joins TRBV4-2 to TRBJ2-7, with TRBD1 identical over 7 bases. V lost 4 bases to trimming and J lost 1 base; unmatched junction nucleotides: 4. The CDR3 runs to 14 residues. CDR1 LGHNA and CDR2 YNFKEQ come from the germline V gene. The CDR3 DNA reads TGTGCCAGCAGCCTAACGGACAGGTCCTACGAGCAGTACTTC. Its translation: CASSLTDRSYEQYF.

The rearrangement uses TRBV19 and TRBJ2-5; no reliable D call. V was shortened by 1 base and J by 7 bases, with 16 bases between the two germline ends. Per germline, CDR1 LNHDA and CDR2 SQIVND (reference sequence). CDR3 length: 15 residues. The CDR3 nucleotides read TGTGCCAGTAGTATAGGAGCCGGACCCGCAGGGACCCAGTACTTC. This translates into CASSIGAGPAGTQYF. The variable domain in full, completed from reference TRBV19 and TRBJ2-5, reads DGGITQSPKYLFRKEGQNVTLSCEQNLNHDAMYWYRQDPGQGLRLIYYSQIVNDFQKGDIAEGYSVSREKKESFPLTVTSAQKNPTAFYLCASSIGAGPAGTQYFGPGTRLLVL.